This T cell receptor beta chain was captured in a study of identical twins. General study findings and limits: Potential partial confounding of zero-insertion analyses by invariant MAIT and iNKT cells was noted.

Details on this clonotype: What it binds is not known.

Using its own MiXCR run on the 5' RACE reads, TCRdb lists one record per CDR3 protein. The sample includes about 530,000 distinct CDR3 sequences, around 22% of them seen just once. Between the trimmed V and J ends, which lost 1 base and 6 bases, there was a span of 24 bases. The germline CDR1 and CDR2 sequences are MRHNA and SNTAGT. The CDR3 sequence is 19 residues long. The same data also went into a second study, on yellow fever vaccine responses in identical twins.

The rearrangement joins TRBV6-4 to TRBJ2-2; the D call may be TRBD1 or TRBD2 (5 bases each). Material: CD4+ T cells sorted from blood. This sequence originates from a woman aged 18-35 years in good health. CDR3 coding DNA: TGTGCCAGCAGTGACTATTCTCTTTTTGGGGGAGATCCCGCCGGGGAGCTGTTTTTT. Its protein is CASSDYSLFGGDPAGELFF.